This TCR beta chain was found in a study of blood T cell repertoires in COVID-19. Study as a whole: Acute and convalescent COVID-19 specimens originated in the United States, Italy and Spain. T cells, B-cell-depleted T cells, or PBMCs supplied cDNA or gDNA.

The germline gives CDR1 SQVTM, CDR2 ANQGSEA. The CDR3 length is 14 residues. V was cut by 8 bases and J by 1 base, with 17 bases left in between. In the study's own analysis: Amplified reference gene primers provided the basis for estimating nucleated cell counts. Here immunoSEQ multiplex PCR was the method, and the copy in TCRdb shows in-frame clones only, minus some. That table is the source of V, J and clone size, and D and trimming were worked out from the DNA. The profile shows about 71,000 clones, 90% of them singletons. Input material: peripheral blood. The chain has TRBV29-1 and TRBJ1-1; a possible D gene is TRBD1 (6 bases). This TCR derives from a woman of 80 years or more with acute or convalescent COVID-19. In DNA form, the CDR3 reads TGCAGCATAACCCTGACAGGTGGGAACACTGAAGCTTTCTTT. This gives the protein CSITLTGGNTEAFF.